A selection of T cell receptor beta chains follows, all from one sample in a study of breast tumors, draining lymph nodes, adjacent tissues. Via MiXCR, TCRdb re-called the multiplex PCR reads, giving one row per CDR3 protein. The table lists about 140,000 distinct CDR3 sequences, 30% to 35% of them singletons. The source material was axillary lymph node tissue. The receptors shown here come from a female donor with breast cancer. Some clones in this sample may be carry-over from other donors' samples. CDR3s include the opening cysteine and the closing phenylalanine or tryptophan. D genes are given only for firm matches. Clone size appears in some rows only: once, few, many, or a class for an expanded clone.

D,V,length,size,J,DNA,CDR3
TRBD1,TRBV3-1,15,-,TRBJ1-2,TGTGCCAGCAGCCACTGGGGACAGCAAAGTCATGGCTACACCTTC,CASSHWGQQSHGYTF
TRBD2,TRBV10-3,17,many,TRBJ2-1,TGTGCCATCAGTGACCCGACCACCGGGACTAGGGTTAATGAGCAGTTCTTC,CAISDPTTGTRVNEQFF
TRBD1,TRBV7-9,12,-,TRBJ1-1,TGTGCCAGCAGCTCAGACAGGGCAGAAGCTTTCTTT,CASSSDRAEAFF
TRBD1,TRBV5-1,15,many,TRBJ2-5,TGCGCCAGCAGCGCCCTGACAGGGGGACAGGAGACCCAGTACTTC,CASSALTGGQETQYF
-,TRBV6-1,14,many,TRBJ2-7,TGTGCCAGCAGTGTATCCGGGGGCTCCTACGAGCAGTACTTC,CASSVSGGSYEQYF
TRBD1,TRBV6-5,15,many,TRBJ1-4,TGTGCCAGCAGCCGGACACAGGGGGCAAAGGAAAAACTGTTTTTT,CASSRTQGAKEKLFF
-,TRBV6-2/TRBV6-3,13,few,TRBJ1-5,TGTGCCAGCAGTTATTATAGCAATCAGCCCCAGCATTTT,CASSYYSNQPQHF
-,TRBV7-9,15,-,TRBJ1-2,TGTGCCAGCAGTCACGAGGGGGGGGGCGATAACTGGTACCCCTTC,CASSHEGGGDNWYPF
TRBD1,TRBV19,19,many,TRBJ2-2,TGTGCCAGTAGTATAGACTCGCCGTGGGGACAGGGTGGCACCGGGGAGCTGTTTTTT,CASSIDSPWGQGGTGELFF
TRBD1,TRBV20-1,14,-,TRBJ1-2,TGCAGTGCTAACCACGGACAGGGGAGGGGTGGCTACACCTTC,CSANHGQGRGGYTF
-,TRBV6-5,14,many,TRBJ2-2,TGTGCCAGCAGTCACTCGGGACCAACCGGGGAGCTGTTTTTT,CASSHSGPTGELFF
TRBD1,TRBV25-1,15,many,TRBJ1-4,TGTGCCAGCAGTGAAAGAACAGGGGTGAGCGAAAAACTGTTTTTT,CASSERTGVSEKLFF
-,TRBV24-1,13,-,TRBJ2-3,TGTGCCACCTGGGGGAGTGGCACAGATACGCAGTATTTT,CATWGSGTDTQYF
-,TRBV29-1,12,many,TRBJ2-1,TGCAGCGTTGCTCGCGAGGTTATTGAGCAGTTCTTC,CSVAREVIEQFF